Listed here is a single TCR beta chain. Antigen unknown. This specimen belongs to a study of T cell clonotyping in hematopoietic cell transplantation. Study context: Pretransplant recipient samples were taken after cytoreduction. Study-wide results and caveats: At the given depth, recipient repertoires were over 97% de novo clonotypes.

The CDR3 consists of 14 residues. V lost 5 bases and J lost 8, with 18 bases in between. Germline CDR1 is SGHTA and CDR2 is FQGNSA. The repertoire was sequenced with immunoSEQ multiplex PCR; TCRdb's copy has only in-frame clones and lacks some. This sample yields under 30,000 clones, of which about 80% are seen a single time; under 8% belongs to the top ten. Time point indicated: recipient sample about 28 days before transplant, after cytoreduction. The gene calls are TRBV7-2 and TRBJ1-1; possible D gene TRBD1, 6 bases. The sequenced sample was peripheral blood mononuclear cells, obtained before stem cell transplant. The source of this sequence is a woman aged 25 to 45 with chronic myeloid leukemia. Some clones in this sample may be carry-over from other donors' samples. The CDR3: CASSGYRVGEEAFF. The CDR3 DNA reads TGTGCCAGCAGCGGATACAGGGTTGGGGAAGAAGCTTTCTTT.